Each of the 24 T cell receptor beta chains below was sequenced from the same sample in a study of immune reconstitution after stem cell transplant in scleroderma. TCRdb redid the calling of the RT-PCR reads with MiXCR, one entry per CDR3 protein. Of 1,500 to 2,000 distinct CDR3 sequences in the sample, 3.6% were seen once. The sample was taken before or after autologous hematopoietic stem cell transplantation (not recorded which). The receptors come from a male donor with systemic sclerosis.

By sample fraction, this clonotype is medium-sized. The genes are TRBV9 and TRBJ2-2; D is perhaps TRBD2 (6 bases). The CDR3 covers 17 residues. V was trimmed by 3 bases and J by 5 bases, leaving 20 bases between them. Germline loops: CDR1 SGDLS, CDR2 YYNGEE. DNA of the CDR3: TGTGCCAGCAGCGGGAGACCTAGGGAGGTGGGAACCGGGGAGCTGTTTTTT. Protein sequence: CASSGRPREVGTGELFF.

Within the sample, this clonotype is medium-sized. The chain employs TRBV12-3 or TRBV12-4 and TRBJ1-1; the D gene is possibly TRBD1 (5 bases). The ends were cut back, 6 bases at V and 6 bases at J, with 20 bases in the middle. The CDR3 consists of 15 residues. The CDR3: CASSRGAAGLSEAFF. CDR3 nucleotides: TGTGCCAGCAGCCGAGGGGCGGCGGGTCTCTCTGAAGCTTTCTTT.

This clonotype is medium-sized by share. The genes are TRBV28 and TRBJ1-3; D remains ambiguous. The germline CDR1 and CDR2 sequences are MDHEN and SYDVKM. The CDR3 runs 12 residues. Trimming took off 1 base at V and 6 bases at J, with 4 bases between the two ends. CDR3 protein: CASSLFQNTIYF. The CDR3 coding sequence is TGTGCCAGCAGTTTATTCCAAAACACCATATATTTT.

By share, this clonotype counts as medium-sized (0.01 to 0.1%). This rearrangement joins TRBV7-9 to TRBJ1-4; TRBD1 matches at 8 bases. Germline assignment: CDR1 SEHNR and CDR2 FQNEAQ (reference sequence). Trimming took 2 bases from V and 8 from J; bases not matched to a gene: 10. The CDR3 is 16 residues long. The CDR3 DNA follows: TGTGCCAGCAGCTTACCCAGCGGACAGGGAGGCGAAAAACTGTTTTTT. Amino acids: CASSLPSGQGGEKLFF. The full variable domain, its missing parts supplied by reference TRBV7-9 and TRBJ1-4, is DTGVSQNPRHKITKRGQNVTFRCDPISEHNRLYWYRQTLGQGPEFLTYFQNEAQLEKSRLLSDRFSAERPKGSFSTLEIQRTEQGDSAMYLCASSLPSGQGGEKLFFGSGTQLSVL.

This clonotype is deemed medium-sized. The V call is TRBV5-1, the J call TRBJ2-1, with 10 bases aligning to TRBD2. V lost 3 bases, J lost 4 bases, and 4 bases stayed unmatched. This CDR3 is built from 15 residues. The germline V gene encodes CDR1 SGHRS and CDR2 YFSETQ. CDR3 in DNA: TGCGCCAGCAGCTGGAGAGCGGGAGGGTACAATGAGCAGTTCTTC. Residues: CASSWRAGGYNEQFF.

On this clonotype: A much larger clonotype is one base distant, so this may be a read error. The chain links TRBV6-2 or TRBV6-3 to TRBJ2-7; D ambiguous. Germline V gives CDR1 MNHEY, CDR2 SVGEGT. The CDR3 totals 13 residues. CDR3 protein: CASSWSSSYKQYF. CDR3 sequence (DNA): TGTGCCAGCAGTTGGTCAAGCTCCTACAAGCAGTACTTC.

In this sample, this clonotype is medium-sized. This sequence joins TRBV19 and TRBJ2-2, with D possibly TRBD1 on 5 matching bases. V lost 3 bases, J lost 2 bases, and 10 bases lay in between. Germline values: CDR1 LNHDA, CDR2 SQIVND (reference sequence). The CDR3 totals 15 residues. The CDR3 protein is CASSMGRANTGELFF. CDR3 nucleotide sequence: TGTGCCAGTAGTATGGGCAGGGCTAACACCGGGGAGCTGTTTTTT.

This clonotype is classed as medium-sized. The chain recombines TRBV20-1 with TRBJ2-1; TRBD2 matches at 8 bases. Germline CDR1 DFQATT, CDR2 SNEGSKA (reference sequence). This CDR3 is 17 amino acids long. Trimming removed 4 bases from V and 6 bases from J; junction bases left unmatched: 17. The CDR3 DNA follows: TGCAGTGCTACCCCACCGTTTTTAGCGGGAAAGGTCAATGAGCAGTTCTTC. This sequence encodes CSATPPFLAGKVNEQFF.

Sample share makes this clonotype medium-sized. V usage is TRBV28 and J usage is TRBJ2-5; TRBD1 agrees at 8 bases. The V gene end was trimmed by 3 bases and the J gene end by 3 bases; junction bases not matched to a gene: 6. Germline V gives CDR1 MDHEN, CDR2 SYDVKM. This CDR3 has 15 residues. The CDR3, as DNA: TGTGCCAGCAGTTTCCGAGGGACAGGAAAAGAGACCCAGTACTTC. It codes for CASSFRGTGKETQYF. Looking up the rest from reference TRBV28 and TRBJ2-5 gives the full variable domain: DVKVTQSSRYLVKRTGEKVFLECVQDMDHENMFWYRQDPGLGLRLIYFSYDVKMKEKGDIPEGYSVSREKKERFSLILESASTNQTSMYLCASSFRGTGKETQYFGPGTRLLVL.

In its sample, this clonotype ranks as medium-sized. The chain uses TRBV28 and TRBJ2-7; the match to TRBD2 covers 11 bases. Germline V gene lookup returns CDR1 MDHEN and CDR2 SYDVKM. V shed 5 bases, J shed 5 bases, and the junction held 8 bases outside the gene matches. CDR3 length: 15 residues. The CDR3 reads CASSPWTSGRDEQYF. The CDR3 DNA sequence: TGTGCCAGCAGTCCCTGGACTAGCGGGCGGGACGAGCAGTACTTC.

This clonotype rates as medium-sized. J is TRBJ2-3 and V is TRBV7-2; 7 nucleotides agree with TRBD2. The CDR3 contains 14 residues. Germline-derived CDR1 and CDR2 are SGHTA and FQGNSA. V lost 5 bases, J lost 0 bases, and 2 bases stayed unmatched. Here the CDR3 reads CASSAGVSTDTQYF. As DNA, the CDR3 is TGTGCCAGCAGCGCGGGGGTTAGCACAGATACGCAGTATTTT. Full variable domain (remainder filled in from reference TRBV7-2 and TRBJ2-3): GAGVSQSPSNKVTEKGKDVELRCDPISGHTALYWYRQSLGQGLEFLIYFQGNSAPDKSGLPSDRFSAERTGGSVSTLTIQRTQQEDSAVYLCASSAGVSTDTQYFGPGTRLTVL.

This clonotype is medium-sized. The rearrangement joins TRBV5-1 to TRBJ1-2; perhaps TRBD1 as D (5 bases). The V gene's germline CDR1 is SGHRS and CDR2 YFSETQ. Trimming removed 0 bases from V and 8 bases from J, with 11 bases in between. There are 13 residues in the CDR3. The CDR3 loop reads CASSLEGRDGYTF. The CDR3 DNA sequence: TGCGCCAGCAGCTTGGAAGGCAGGGACGGCTACACCTTC.

Sample share makes this clonotype medium-sized. The V gene is TRBV5-5, the J gene TRBJ2-7, with 7 positions matching TRBD1. CDR3 size: 16 residues. V was clipped by 3 bases and J by 3 bases; unmatched bases: 12. Germline V gene data show CDR1 as SGHKS and CDR2 as YYEKEE (reference sequence). CDR3 amino acids: CASSSRQGPSLYEQYF. DNA of the CDR3: TGTGCCAGCAGCTCCAGACAGGGCCCCTCTCTCTACGAGCAGTACTTC.

Of note for this clonotype: With a much larger clone just one base away, this may be a read error. The CDR3 nucleotides are TGTGCCAGCAGCCAAGAGATGGATCCCAATCAGCCCCAGCATTTT. Protein product: CASSQEMDPNQPQHF. The chain carries TRBV3-1 and TRBJ1-5; D remains ambiguous. Germline V CDR1 and CDR2: LGHDT, YNNKEL (reference sequence). CDR3 length: 15 amino acids. The V end was cut by 0 bases, the J end by 3 bases, with 9 bases between.

By share of the sample, this clonotype is medium-sized. The CDR3 loop reads CASSLGRQAYEQYF. CDR3 DNA sequence: TGTGCCAGCAGCTTAGGGCGACAAGCCTACGAGCAGTACTTC. The chain combines TRBV7-2 with TRBJ2-7; no definite D call. The CDR3 runs 14 residues. Trimming removed 1 base from V and 2 bases from J, with 9 bases in between. Germline-derived CDR1 and CDR2 are SGHTA and FQGNSA.

In regard to this clonotype: One base away lies a much larger clone, so this may be a sequencing read error. The rearrangement uses TRBV29-1 and TRBJ2-2; 7 positions agree with TRBD2. The CDR3 consists of 13 residues. Germline values: CDR1 SQVTM, CDR2 ANQGSEA. V trimming: 4 bases; J trimming: 5 bases; junction bases outside the gene matches: 4. The CDR3 nucleotides read TGCAGCGTTGGGCGGGGAGGGACCGGGGAGCTGTTTTTT. Protein sequence: CSVGRGGTGELFF.

By proportion, this clonotype is medium-sized. This chain joins TRBV20-1 and TRBJ2-7, with 8 positions matching TRBD2. V lost 1 base to trimming and J lost 0 bases; unmatched junction nucleotides: 5. CDR3 length: 15 amino acids. In germline, CDR1 is DFQATT, CDR2 SNEGSKA (reference sequence). In DNA, the CDR3 is TGCAGTGCTAGAGGGCAGCGGGAGAGCTCCTACGAGCAGTACTTC. Amino acids: CSARGQRESSYEQYF.

The chain couples TRBV15 to TRBJ1-1; D may be TRBD1 (5 bases). CDR3 size: 16 residues. The V gene lost 0 bases and the J gene lost 14 bases, with 25 bases spanning the gap. In germline, CDR1 is LNHNV, CDR2 YYDKDF (reference sequence). The CDR3 reads CATSRDYRREGTETFF. CDR3 coding DNA: TGTGCCACCAGCAGAGATTATAGGCGGGAAGGGACTGAAACCTTCTTT.

A word on this clonotype: A read error may account for a junction end that differs from germline. This chain connects TRBV7-2 to TRBJ2-5; no definite D call. Germline CDR1 SGHTA, CDR2 FQGNSA. The CDR3 covers 15 residues. The CDR3 sequence is CASSLHTSSRETRYF. The DNA for the CDR3 is TGTGCCAGCAGCTTGCACACCTCTTCAAGAGAGACCCGGTACTTC.

Of note for this clonotype: This may come from a read error, since a much larger clone is one base off. The chain has TRBV20-1 and TRBJ2-2, with D unresolved. This CDR3 region has 13 residues. Germline CDR1 DFQATT, CDR2 SNEGSKA (reference sequence). V was cut by 5 bases and J by 2 bases, with 9 bases left in between. Here the CDR3 reads CSAGVSNTGELFF. CDR3 in DNA: TGCAGTGCTGGGGTCAGCAACACCGGGGAGCTGTTTTTT.

By share, this clonotype counts as medium-sized. The chain has TRBV18 and TRBJ2-3; TRBD2 matches 8 bases. The germline V gene has CDR1 KGHSH and CDR2 LQKENI. The CDR3 consists of 16 residues. Trimming cost V 2 bases and J 4 bases; bases outside gene matches: 8. The CDR3 spells CASSPNSGKGADTQYF. In nucleotides, the CDR3 is TGTGCCAGCTCACCAAATAGCGGGAAAGGGGCAGATACGCAGTATTTT.

In its sample, this clonotype ranks as medium-sized (0.01 to 0.1%). V usage is TRBV4-3 and J usage is TRBJ1-2; the D gene is possibly TRBD1 (5 bases). Trimming removed 0 bases at V and 2 bases at J, with 10 bases between. Germline V gene lookup returns CDR1 LGHNA and CDR2 YSLEER. The CDR3 length is 15 residues. This chain's CDR3 is CASSQDRRGNYGYTF. Here the CDR3 DNA reads TGCGCCAGCAGCCAAGATCGTCGGGGGAACTATGGCTACACCTTC.

In its sample, this clonotype ranks as medium-sized. The chain joins TRBV5-1 to TRBJ2-2, with 11 bases matching TRBD2. The V segment lost 5 bases and the J segment 5 bases; nucleotides outside the gene matches: 8. This CDR3 contains 16 residues. From germline, CDR1 is SGHRS and CDR2 YFSETQ. The CDR3: CASSPTSGSGTGELFF. CDR3 DNA: TGCGCCAGCAGTCCAACTAGCGGGAGTGGAACCGGGGAGCTGTTTTTT.

This clonotype is large. V and J are TRBV29-1 and TRBJ2-3, with a tentative D call TRBD1 (5 bases). This CDR3 region has 13 residues. CDR1 is SQVTM and CDR2 is ANQGSEA in the germline V gene. The V and J ends lost 3 bases and 2 bases respectively, with 9 bases between them. The CDR3 DNA reads as TGCAGCGTTGATCAGGGTTACACAGATACGCAGTATTTT. This sequence encodes CSVDQGYTDTQYF.